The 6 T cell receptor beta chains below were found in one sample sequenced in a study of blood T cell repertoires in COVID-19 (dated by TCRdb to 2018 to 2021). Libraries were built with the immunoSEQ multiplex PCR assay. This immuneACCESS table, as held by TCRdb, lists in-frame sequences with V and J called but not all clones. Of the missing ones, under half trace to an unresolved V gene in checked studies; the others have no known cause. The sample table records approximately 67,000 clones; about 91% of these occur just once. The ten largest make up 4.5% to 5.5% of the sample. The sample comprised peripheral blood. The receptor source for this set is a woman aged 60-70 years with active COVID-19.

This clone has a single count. CDR3 sequence (DNA): TGTGCCAGCTCGCGGGGGACCCTAAATGAAAAACTGTTTTTT. This gives the protein CASSRGTLNEKLFF. The V gene is TRBV19, the J gene TRBJ1-4; TRBD1 is a possible D gene (5 bases). V was trimmed by 9 bases and J by 5 bases, leaving 16 bases between them. Germline-derived CDR1 and CDR2 are LNHDA and SQIVND (reference sequence). CDR3 length: 14 residues.

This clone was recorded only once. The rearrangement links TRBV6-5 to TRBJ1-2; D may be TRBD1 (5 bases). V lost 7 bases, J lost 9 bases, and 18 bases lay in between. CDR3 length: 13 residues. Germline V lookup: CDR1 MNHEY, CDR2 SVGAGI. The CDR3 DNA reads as TGTGCCAGCACTAAATCCTGGGGGGAAAGCTACACCTTC. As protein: CASTKSWGESYTF.

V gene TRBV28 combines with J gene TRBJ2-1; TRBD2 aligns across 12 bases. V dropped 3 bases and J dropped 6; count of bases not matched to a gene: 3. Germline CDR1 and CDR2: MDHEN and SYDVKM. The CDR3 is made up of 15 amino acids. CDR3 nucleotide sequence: TGTGCCAGCAGTTTTTCTAGCGGGAGGGCCAATGAGCAGTTCTTC. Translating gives CASSFSSGRANEQFF.

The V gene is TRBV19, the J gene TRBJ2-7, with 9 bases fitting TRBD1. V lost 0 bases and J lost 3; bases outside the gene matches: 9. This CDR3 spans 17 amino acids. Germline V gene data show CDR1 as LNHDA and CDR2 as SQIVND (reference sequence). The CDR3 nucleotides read TGTGCCAGTAGTATAGATCACCGGGACAGGGAGCGCTACGAGCAGTACTTC. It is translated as CASSIDHRDRERYEQYF.

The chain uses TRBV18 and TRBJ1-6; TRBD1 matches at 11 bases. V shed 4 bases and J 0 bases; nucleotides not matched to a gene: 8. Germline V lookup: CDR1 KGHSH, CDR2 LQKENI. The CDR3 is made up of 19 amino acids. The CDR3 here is CASSLFGQGASSYNSPLHF. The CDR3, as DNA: TGTGCCAGCTCACTATTCGGACAGGGGGCCAGCTCCTATAATTCACCCCTCCACTTT.

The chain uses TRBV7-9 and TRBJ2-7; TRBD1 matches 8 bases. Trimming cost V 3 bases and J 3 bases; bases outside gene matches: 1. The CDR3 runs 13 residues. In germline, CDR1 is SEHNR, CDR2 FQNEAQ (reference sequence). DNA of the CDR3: TGTGCCAGCAGCTTCGACAGGGGCTACGAGCAGTACTTC. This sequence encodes CASSFDRGYEQYF.